This TCR beta chain was recovered during a study of shared clonotypes between healthy human individuals. Broader study findings: With a handful of donors compared, 4% to 5% of naive CD4 clonotypes were shared. Generation of non-shared clonotypes was less probable than generation of clonotypes shared by all four donors.

CDR1 SGHRS and CDR2 YFSETQ come from the germline V gene. The CDR3 has 13 amino acids. V lost 2 bases and J 3 bases, leaving 9 bases between the germline ends. The naive CD8 subset, CD45RO-negative cells positively selected for CCR7, excluded terminally differentiated effector memory CD45RA+ cells. The study drew all its donors from Caucasian adults living in Nashville, Tennessee. Each subset's genomic DNA was split evenly across several immunoSEQ plates. TCRdb keeps only in-frame clones here, not all; method: immunoSEQ multiplex PCR. The sample has about 590,000 clones, just under 97% seen once; the top ten hold 0.095% to 0.12%. In the case of this clone: Its antigen is not identified.

Sequenced material: naive CD8+ T cells sorted from blood. The TCR sequence derives from a woman aged 25 to 45 in good health. The chain is built from TRBV5-1 and TRBJ2-7; D unclear. The DNA for the CDR3 is TGCGCCAGCAGCTTAAGGGTGGACTACGAGCAGTACTTC. It yields the protein CASSLRVDYEQYF.